This TCR beta chain was recorded in a study of shared clonotypes between healthy human individuals. Study observations and caveats: Between a handful of donors, naive CD4 clonotypes were shared at a level of approximately 5%. The donor pool, a small one, limited the genetic and exposure-history diversity represented.

Sorted-subset replicate PCR reactions contained roughly 190 ng DNA, corresponding to some 30,000 T cell genomes. Sequenced by immunoSEQ multiplex PCR; TCRdb stores in-frame clones only, minus some. The sample has about 2.1 million clones, about 94% seen once; the top ten hold 1.5% to 2%. Germline V gives CDR1 SGHNT, CDR2 YENEEA. The germline V and J ends were trimmed by 5 bases and 0 bases, with 9 bases remaining between them. The CDR3 is made up of 14 amino acids. The naive CD8 subset, CD45RO-negative cells positively selected for CCR7, excluded terminally differentiated effector memory CD45RA+ cells. A word on this clone: Its specificity is unknown. Other DNA sequences in the sample encode the same CDR3.

V is TRBV11-3 and J is TRBJ2-3; D uncertain. The sequence came from a man between 18 and 29 years old in good health. Some clones in this sample may be carry-over from other donors' samples. The material sequenced was naive CD8+ T cells from PBMCs. CDR3 in DNA: TGTGCCAGCAGCCCCCGAGGCAGCACAGATACGCAGTATTTT. Encoded protein: CASSPRGSTDTQYF.